This TCR beta chain was recorded in a study of cytomegalovirus exposure and HLA in healthy donors (dated by TCRdb to about 2017). Background on the whole study: According to an earlier analysis of a few hundred of the donors, roughly 180 million T cells yielded 117 million unique TCR beta sequences and 276 Gb of sequence data. Donor age, sex, ethnicity and CMV serostatus were collected together with the repertoire data. An earlier analysis of more than 450 of the donors used high-throughput TCR beta sequencing to judge whether each TCR beta V gene segment behaved as functional or pseudogenic. Across some 400 genotyped donors of the cohort, an average of roughly 200,000 unique TCR beta nucleotide sequences per donor were sequenced, and around 20% of those sequences were non-productive. About five DR-DQ haplotypes were treated as single units for association and clustering because of strong linkage in the cohort. The study used immunosequencing to profile the T cell repertoires of 666 subjects and linked those repertoires to cytomegalovirus serostatus. To study patterns of TCR occurrence, a later analysis re-analyzed previously published TCR beta repertoires from 666 donors and added high-resolution HLA genotyping. The number of donors typed differed by locus, with roughly 620-630 for A, B, C, DRB1 and DQB1, over 500 for DQA1, 600 to 610 for DPA1, and some 440 for DPB1. To predict cytomegalovirus infection status, the study brought together high-throughput TCR immunosequencing, statistical association of individual TCRs with disease status, and machine learning. The aim of the study was to test whether cataloging public T cell receptors could identify signatures of past pathogen exposure. The later analysis used no new phenotypic data to find candidate immune exposures, relying instead on TCR beta sequences and their occurrence across donors. HLA typing included class I and class II loci at four-digit resolution. Genome-wide SNP genotypes for about three fifths of the roughly 700 donors were used in a later genetic analysis, which treated that subset as a discovery cohort. An early release covering some 640 HLA-typed donors comprised 250 to 350 gigabases of sequencing data and around 85 million unique TCR sequences. Of the approximately 400 genotyped donors, about 80% fell in the genetic ancestry cluster associated with self-reported Caucasian donors. In addition to the first cohort of 666 subjects, a separate validation cohort of under 150 different subjects was used. All discovery cohort repertoires had been generated on a single sequencing platform.

The cohort consisted of 600 or so healthy bone marrow donors. Cohort members were all nominally healthy when sampled, although unrecorded immune exposures were likely present. The donor was CMV seropositive and was included in the group of 250 to 350 seropositive cohort members. A peripheral blood sample was provided by each donor, and peripheral blood mononuclear cells were used for TCR beta sequencing. Genomic DNA extraction from the blood cell samples was performed with the Qiagen DNeasy Blood Extraction Kit. This clone came up once. Its cognate antigen has yet to be identified. One base away there is no much larger clone; base qualities are not given. Libraries were constructed by the immunoSEQ multiplex PCR assay. A mixture of 60 forward primers for TCR Vbeta segments and 13 reverse primers for TCR Jbeta segments was used in the multiplex PCR. Amplification of the CDR3 region of rearranged TCR beta genes was performed with a multiplex PCR assay on genomic DNA. The Illumina HiSeq System was used to sequence the amplified TCR beta libraries as 87-base-pair reads. Per the original workflow: A later analysis counted approximately 76 million unique TCR beta chains across the roughly 700 repertoires, and 9.5 million to 11 million of these chains were shared by at least two donors. Raw reads were error-corrected and collapsed into unique sequences by a nearest-neighbor algorithm in which closely related sequences were merged to remove PCR and sequencing errors. V, D and J gene segments were assigned by aligning CDR3 sequences to IMGT reference sequences. Each retained sequence needed at least a six-nucleotide match to both a V gene segment and a J gene segment. Rearrangements were classified as productive when the CDR3 lacked stop codons and remained in frame with V and J, and all other rearrangements were classified as non-productive. CDR3 was defined according to IMGT convention as the region running from the second conserved V-encoded cysteine to the conserved J-encoded phenylalanine. The earlier analysis of some 580 of the donors excluded any sequence lacking an unambiguous match to a single V gene segment. An earlier analysis of some 500 of the donors classified V segments as functional when productive rearrangements were above 56.7% and as segregating when the standard deviation between donors was above 5%. A statistical classification framework was developed to diagnose cytomegalovirus status using the catalog of TCR beta chain sequences. V and J gene assignment, in a later analysis, came from comparing TCR nucleotide sequences with IMGT/GENE-DB human TR gene sequences. In a later analysis, CDR3 sequences and most-parsimonious VDJ recombination scenarios were assigned using the TCRdist pipeline. In a later analysis, each TCR beta chain was defined by its CDR3 amino acid sequence together with its V-gene family, and reads lacking a unique V-gene family were excluded. To address suspected cross-contamination and a sequencing artifact, a later analysis removed a few hundred highly shared, low-generation-probability nucleotide sequences. For each public chain, a later analysis derived a clonal expansion index from normalized ranks of inferred template counts within each repertoire. In a later analysis, generation probabilities were computed using a VDJ recombination model fitted to out-of-frame rearrangements, and the results were checked against IGoR. Hypergeometric tests were used in a later analysis to score TCR-TCR, TCR-HLA and TCR-CMV co-occurrence, with a repertoire-size bias correction applied to the TCR pairs. A later analysis estimated false discovery rates by permuting HLA or CMV assignments 20 times. A later analysis grouped co-occurring TCRs with DBSCAN, adding TCRdist sequence similarity when clustering within HLA-allele-positive subsets. Repertoires with fewer than 30,000 or more than 120,000 public chains were left out of co-occurrence clustering, as were a handful of repertoires with anomalous nucleotide sharing. TCRdb retrieved this table from immuneACCESS and kept in-frame rearrangements only. Not all clones are present; in checked studies, unresolved V genes account for under half, and no reason is known for the remainder. That table supplies the V and J calls and clone size; D and trimming were determined from the DNA. This sample holds 150,000 to 200,000 clones; just under 80% were observed only once. The top ten constitute less than 10% of the sample.

Points the paper makes about the study in general: A later analysis found that TCR association rates varied across HLA loci, with DRB1 alleles showing the most associated TCRs and HLA-C alleles the fewest. In a later analysis, several top co-occurrence clusters were reported to appear linked to parvovirus B19, influenza, CMV and Epstein-Barr virus. The study listed 164 TCR beta chains as associated with cytomegalovirus. Because counts were too low, approximately 15 rarely observed V segments, including chromosome 9 orphons, were excluded from the earlier analysis of a few hundred of the donors. Correlated functional status among segregating V segments might be attributable to linkage disequilibrium, but an unknown experimental factor could not be ruled out. The 87-base-pair reads could not distinguish some IMGT-functional V segments, including TRBV6-2 and TRBV6-3, so those segments were excluded. In a later genetic analysis, a missense DCLRE1C variant was associated with V-gene and J-gene trimming of TCR beta chains, and the association was replicated in an independent cohort. The sequencing pipeline was judged likely to have produced a cluster of highly shared sequence variants as a technical artifact. A later analysis found that HLA-associated TCR beta chains were more clonally expanded and had lower generation probabilities than equally common non-associated chains. Most CMV-associated TCR beta chains appeared to be HLA-restricted in a later analysis, and the HLA associations seemed to be driven largely by CMV exposure. A further reported finding was that TCR beta sequences accurately predicted the HLA-A and HLA-B alleles for most subjects in the first cohort. Broadly in line with IMGT annotations, most TCR beta V segments showed up in productive rearrangements about 90% or about 30% of the time in an earlier analysis of 450 to 600 of the donors. The authors suggested that the approach could potentially be generalized to other disease states and immunological phenotypes. For the cohort, immune exposure information was limited to CMV serostatus. In both the original and validation cohorts, the classifier was reported to diagnose cytomegalovirus status with high specificity and sensitivity. Only TCR beta chains were sequenced in this cohort, and the absence of alpha or paired-chain data limited detectable features. In a later genetic analysis, fewer N-insertions in productive TCRs were reported among donors in an Asian-associated ancestry cluster than the roughly 710-donor mean. Most TCR sequences were seen in very few donors, while some public TCRs were found in many individuals. Sequencing depth was assumed to be roughly uniform across donors in the presence/absence analyses, though that assumption may not hold. Specific HLA alleles were associated with more than 15,000 TCR beta sequences at a false discovery rate of 0.05 in a later analysis. When HLA alleles, especially DR and DQ, strongly co-occurred, TCR associations were difficult to assign to individual alleles. Three of the identified cytomegalovirus-associated TCR beta chains were confirmed in vitro to be specific for cytomegalovirus antigens. HLA typing was unavailable for some donors at each locus, so association tests used only the typed subset.

CDR3 length: 14 amino acids, cysteine to phenylalanine. Only the CDR3 DNA stays, 42 bases, in frame from base 1. CDR1 and CDR2 were assigned from the germline V gene (reference sequence) as MNHNY and SVGAGI. The V and J ends are trimmed by 6 bases and 5 bases, leaving 14 bases between them. The TCR was taken from a man between 18 and 29 years old in good health and CMV-seropositive. The source material was PBMCs. This receptor chain uses TRBV6-6 and TRBJ1-5, and the D gene may be TRBD1, 5 bases matching. This receptor has the CDR3 CASSPHTGDQPQHF. The nucleotides read TGTGCCAGCAGCCCCCACACGGGGGATCAGCCCCAGCATTTT.